This T cell receptor (beta chain) was sequenced in a study of blood T cell repertoires in COVID-19. The wider study: The samples span acute and convalescent COVID-19 from the United States, Italy and Spain. The cDNA or gDNA used as material had been derived from T cells, B-cell-depleted T cells, or PBMCs.

In the study's own analysis: Using reference gene primer amplification, nucleated cell counts were estimated. Method: immunoSEQ multiplex PCR; TCRdb's copy keeps in-frame clones and lacks some. From that table come the V and J calls and clone size; the DNA was used to work out D and trimming. The sample records about 250,000 clones, 84% being singletons. V lost 5 bases to trimming and J lost 0 bases; unmatched junction nucleotides: 5. In germline, CDR1 is SGHVS, CDR2 FQNEAQ. The CDR3 runs 17 residues. Material for sequencing was peripheral blood. This receptor was identified in a man between 45 and 60 years old with acute or convalescent COVID-19. The V gene is TRBV7-8, the J gene TRBJ2-2; 11 positions match TRBD2. The CDR3 coding sequence is TGTGCCAGCAGCCCCCGACTAGCGGGGCCGAACACCGGGGAGCTGTTTTTT. It yields the protein CASSPRLAGPNTGELFF.